The entry below gives a single T cell receptor beta chain sequence along with its context. This sample was included in a study of blood T cell repertoires in COVID-19. Germline V lookup: CDR1 SNHLY, CDR2 FYNNEI. V gave up 5 bases and J gave up 0 bases, with 14 bases separating them. The length of the CDR3 is 16 residues. Per the original methods: From reference gene primer amplification, estimates of nucleated cell counts were derived. Generated by immunoSEQ multiplex PCR, the TCRdb table keeps only in-frame clones and is missing some. The V and J calls and clone size were taken over from that table, and D and trimming were inferred from the DNA. Of over 130,000 clones in the sample, 87% are singletons; the top ten hold approximately 4.1%.

This chain uses TRBV2 with TRBJ2-1; perhaps TRBD1 as D (6 bases). The sequencing sample was made of peripheral blood. The source is a woman in her sixties or seventies with active or convalescent COVID-19. The CDR3 protein is CASSRTGKSSYNEQFF. CDR3 coding DNA: TGTGCCAGCAGTCGAACAGGGAAGAGCTCCTACAATGAGCAGTTCTTC.